This T cell receptor beta chain derives from a study of T cells in Graves' hyperthyroidism and ophthalmopathy. RNA transcripts provided the source from which TCR beta CDR3 regions were amplified. Primed by the HTBI set, a first-round RT-PCR was run on the TCR CDR3. TCRdb recomputed calls from the multiplex PCR reads with MiXCR, one row per CDR3 protein. The sample includes a few hundred thousand distinct CDR3 sequences, more than 15% seen only once; the top ten take under 8%. General study findings and limits: Before onset, ophthalmopathy was predicted by the model a median 6.5 months earlier.

With 3 bases removed from V and 3 bases from J, the gap between germline ends came to 7 bases. The CDR3 is 13 residues long. Germline-derived CDR1 and CDR2 are MNHEY and SVGEGT. As for this clonotype: The target antigen is unknown.

Based on clinical symptoms, serum thyroxine and TRAb, thyroid ultrasound and orbital computed tomography, diagnoses were reached. The sequence was obtained from a woman aged 30 to 39 with Graves' hyperthyroidism. The V call is TRBV6-2 or TRBV6-3, the J call TRBJ2-3, with D unclear. The sample was blood. CDR3 protein: CASSYLRTDTQYF. The CDR3 DNA is TGTGCCAGCAGTTATCTACGGACAGATACGCAGTATTTT.